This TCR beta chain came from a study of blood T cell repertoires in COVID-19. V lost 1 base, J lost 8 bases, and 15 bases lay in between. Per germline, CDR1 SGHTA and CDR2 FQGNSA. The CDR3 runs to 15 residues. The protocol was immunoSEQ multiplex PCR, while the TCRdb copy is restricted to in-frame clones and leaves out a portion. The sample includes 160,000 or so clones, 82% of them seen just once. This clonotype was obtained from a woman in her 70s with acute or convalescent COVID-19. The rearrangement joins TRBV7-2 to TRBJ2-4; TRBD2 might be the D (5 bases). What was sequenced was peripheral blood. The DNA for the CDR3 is TGTGCCAGCAGCTTAGTGATCGGGAATAGGGACATTCAGTACTTC. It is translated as CASSLVIGNRDIQYF.